The T cell receptor (beta chain) under discussion was sequenced for a study of T-cell reconstitution after alpha-beta-depleted transplantation in children. Study results and caveats: Surviving recipient T cells and thymic progenitors produced the high day-60 TCRbeta diversity seen in some patients. One year after transplant, T-cell counts and diversity came mostly from newly produced T cells. As was reported, about two months after transplant, alpha-beta T cells came from several hundred expanded graft clones.

Unique molecular identifiers were incorporated when the TCRbeta library was constructed. TCRdb independently ran MiXCR on the PCR reads; one entry per CDR3 protein. Counted here are 100,000 to 150,000 distinct CDR3 sequences, more than 20% occurring once; the ten biggest clones make up over 9.5%. This clonotype was seen repeatedly, ten times or more. The antigen is unknown. The TCR originated in a male patient aged 2 to 10 who had a stem cell transplant for chronic granulomatous disease, so the T cells may come from the graft donor. Source: PBMCs, mostly from graft donor cells, taken 180 days after TCRalphabeta/CD19-depleted stem cell transplant.

CDR3 sequence (DNA): TGTGCCAGCAGTTTAGGGGGTACCTACGAGCAGTACTTC. Translated: CASSLGGTYEQYF. V and J are TRBV12-3 or TRBV12-4 and TRBJ2-7, with D unresolved. The CDR3 runs 13 residues. Trimming pared 1 base from V and 2 bases from J, leaving 6 bases between.